The 16 T cell receptor beta chains below all came from one sample that was sequenced in a study of cytomegalovirus exposure and HLA in healthy donors. PCR amplification relied on 60 Vbeta primers (plus 13 Jbeta primers). The protocol was immunoSEQ multiplex PCR, while the TCRdb copy is restricted to in-frame clones and leaves out a portion. The sample lists approximately 140,000 clones, about three quarters occurring once. Input material: PBMCs. All receptors come from a middle-aged man in good health and CMV-seropositive.

The rearrangement uses TRBV6-5 and TRBJ1-2, with TRBD1 identical over 8 bases. V lost 0 bases to trimming and J lost 4 bases; unmatched junction nucleotides: 4. Germline lookup yields CDR1 MNHEY and CDR2 SVGAGI. The CDR3 length is 15 residues. In DNA form, the CDR3 reads TGTGCCAGCAGTTACTCGAGACAGGGGTTCTATGGCTACACCTTC. It specifies CASSYSRQGFYGYTF.

V gene TRBV5-1 combines with J gene TRBJ2-7; 9 nucleotides line up with TRBD2. Germline CDR1 SGHRS, CDR2 YFSETQ. This CDR3 has 15 amino acids. V gave up 4 bases and J gave up 0 bases; unmatched junction bases: 5. CDR3 in DNA: TGCGCCAGCAGCCGTAGCGGGGGCAACTCCTACGAGCAGTACTTC. Translation: CASSRSGGNSYEQYF.

Only a few counts were recorded for this clone. V usage is TRBV12-2 and J usage is TRBJ1-1. TRBV12-2 is designated a pseudogene. The CDR3 loop spans 15 amino acids. The CDR3 is CASRPILTRETEAFF. As DNA, the CDR3 is TGTGCAAGTCGCCCAATTCTGACCCGGGAAACTGAAGCTTTCTTT.

V and J are TRBV6-1 and TRBJ2-7, with 7 bases matching TRBD1. The junction had 8 bases not matched to a gene; V was cut back by 5 bases and J by 4 bases. The CDR3 is made up of 14 amino acids. CDR1 MNHNS and CDR2 SASEGT come from the germline V gene. CDR3 nucleotides: TGTGCCAGCAGTCTATCGGACAGGAGTTACGAGCAGTACTTC. It specifies CASSLSDRSYEQYF.

This clone was seen a few times. The chain has TRBV6-6 and TRBJ2-7; D is perhaps TRBD1 (5 bases). Germline lookup yields CDR1 MNHNY and CDR2 SVGAGI (reference sequence). The CDR3 totals 13 residues. Trimming shortened V by 2 bases and J by 3 bases, and 8 bases separated the two germline ends. The CDR3 region has the DNA TGTGCCAGCAGTTACGACAGCCACTACGAGCAGTACTTC. As protein: CASSYDSHYEQYF.

The chain has TRBV7-2 and TRBJ1-4, with TRBD1 matching 9 bases. Germline-derived CDR1 and CDR2 are SGHTA and FQGNSA. J gave up 8 bases and V 3 bases, and 4 bases lay outside the gene matches. The CDR3 contains 14 residues. CDR3 nucleotide sequence: TGTGCCAGCAGCTTGGACAGGGGCCGAGAAAAACTGTTTTTT. Residues: CASSLDRGREKLFF.

The CDR3 DNA is TGTGCCAGCACCCTACCGGTGACAGTAAGAAATGGCTACACCTTC. Translated: CASTLPVTVRNGYTF. The rearrangement links TRBV5-8 to TRBJ1-2; tentatively, D is TRBD1 (5 bases). This CDR3 is 15 amino acids long. V dropped 6 bases and J dropped 6 bases, with 21 bases sitting between them. CDR1 and CDR2 (germline): SGHTS, YDEGEE.

This clone was counted between two and nine times. The chain couples TRBV19 to TRBJ1-3, with 8 bases fitting TRBD1. Germline V gene lookup returns CDR1 LNHDA and CDR2 SQIVND (reference sequence). J gave up 2 bases and V 8 bases, and 5 bases lay outside the gene matches. The CDR3 sequence is 14 residues long. The CDR3 sequence is CASSTGVAGNTIYF. The CDR3 region has the DNA TGTGCCAGTTCGACAGGGGTCGCTGGAAACACCATATATTTT.

The rearrangement uses TRBV29-1 and TRBJ1-2, with TRBD1 identical over 12 bases. V lost 7 bases to trimming and J lost 4 bases; unmatched junction nucleotides: 16. Germline loops: CDR1 SQVTM, CDR2 ANQGSEA. The CDR3 loop spans 17 amino acids. The CDR3 region is CSAHTPGQGAEGYGYTF. The CDR3 DNA reads TGCAGCGCTCACACCCCGGGACAGGGGGCGGAAGGCTATGGCTACACCTTC.

The genes are TRBV7-2 and TRBJ2-3; no clear D gene. Trimming removed 1 base at V and 0 bases at J, with 8 bases between. CDR1 and CDR2 (germline): SGHTA, FQGNSA. This CDR3 has 15 amino acids. CDR3 in DNA: TGTGCCAGCAGCTTAGGCCAGTTGAGCACAGATACGCAGTATTTT. It yields the protein CASSLGQLSTDTQYF.

The rearrangement joins TRBV2 to TRBJ1-1; 10 nucleotides match TRBD1. The CDR3 contains 14 residues. The V gene end was trimmed by 7 bases and the J gene end by 5 bases; junction bases not matched to a gene: 7. CDR1 SNHLY and CDR2 FYNNEI come from the germline V gene. CDR3 DNA sequence: TGTGCCAGCACCTTCCGGACAGGGGGTACTGAAGCTTTCTTT. This encodes CASTFRTGGTEAFF.

The chain employs TRBV7-9 and TRBJ2-3, with D unclear. The germline CDR1 and CDR2 sequences are SEHNR and FQNEAQ (reference sequence). V lost 1 base to trimming and J lost 2 bases, with 7 bases between them. The CDR3 consists of 14 residues. In nucleotides, the CDR3 is TGTGCCAGCAGCTTAGAACACGTCACAGATACGCAGTATTTT. Translated: CASSLEHVTDTQYF.

The chain employs TRBV18 and TRBJ1-5; no firm D call. The germline V gene encodes CDR1 KGHSH and CDR2 LQKENI. The CDR3 spans 14 residues. V lost 5 bases and J lost 0, with 8 bases in between. CDR3 protein: CASSSGSSNQPQHF. DNA for the CDR3: TGTGCCAGCTCATCGGGGAGTAGCAATCAGCCCCAGCATTTT.

The chain links TRBV4-1 to TRBJ2-7, with 9 bases aligning to TRBD1. This CDR3 region has 15 residues. Looked up from germline, CDR1 is MGHRA and CDR2 is YSYEKL. With 1 base clipped from V and 4 bases from J, the junction kept 5 bases outside the gene matches. The CDR3 loop is CASSQVGTGLYEQYF. Written as DNA, the CDR3 is TGCGCCAGCAGCCAAGTAGGGACAGGGTTATACGAGCAGTACTTC.

A note on this clone: This CDR3 is also generated by other DNA sequences in the sample. The J gene is TRBJ2-1, the V gene TRBV29-1; 8 nucleotides align to TRBD2. With V trimmed by 4 bases and J by 0 bases, 2 bases remained unmatched. The CDR3 has 14 residues. CDR1 is SQVTM and CDR2 is ANQGSEA in the germline V gene. CDR3 region: CSVGSGSSYNEQFF. CDR3 bases: TGCAGCGTTGGGAGCGGGAGCTCCTACAATGAGCAGTTCTTC.

This clone has just one count. The J gene is TRBJ2-5, the V gene TRBV18; D unresolved. This CDR3 contains 12 residues. In germline, CDR1 is KGHSH, CDR2 LQKENI. V was pared by 6 bases and J by 1 base, with 6 bases between. Here the CDR3 DNA reads TGTGCCAGCTCCCTCGGCCAAGAGACCCAGTACTTC. As protein: CASSLGQETQYF.